This TCR beta chain was identified in a study of cytomegalovirus exposure and HLA in healthy donors. Notes on the study in general: Reports indicate that TCR beta sequences accurately predicted the HLA-A and HLA-B alleles of most subjects. Associated with cytomegalovirus, according to the listing, were some 150 TCR beta chains.

The table lists this clone with a count of one. Its target is unknown. The PCR made use of 60 Vbeta and 13 Jbeta primers. Some clones are missing from TCRdb's copy, which holds only in-frame ones; the method was immunoSEQ multiplex PCR. The data contain about 200,000 clones, approximately 78% of them singletons. Donors showed nominal health when sampled, although they likely had unrecorded immune exposures. Germline V gene data show CDR1 as SGHNT and CDR2 as YENEEA. With 3 bases removed from V and 12 bases from J, the gap between germline ends came to 21 bases. This CDR3 contains 16 residues. This TCR was sampled from a young woman in good health and CMV-seropositive. This chain joins TRBV11-3 and TRBJ1-6; TRBD1 might be the D (5 bases). Material for sequencing was PBMCs. Written as DNA, the CDR3 is TGTGCCAGCAGCTTCCCGTGGGGGGAGGGACGAAGACCCCTCCACTTT. This codes for CASSFPWGEGRRPLHF. Complete variable domain (other parts from reference TRBV11-3 and TRBJ1-6): EAGVVQSPRYKIIEKKQPVAFWCNPISGHNTLYWYLQNLGQGPELLIRYENEEAVDDSQLPKDRFSAERLKGVDSTLKIQPAELGDSAVYLCASSFPWGEGRRPLHFGNGTRLTVT.